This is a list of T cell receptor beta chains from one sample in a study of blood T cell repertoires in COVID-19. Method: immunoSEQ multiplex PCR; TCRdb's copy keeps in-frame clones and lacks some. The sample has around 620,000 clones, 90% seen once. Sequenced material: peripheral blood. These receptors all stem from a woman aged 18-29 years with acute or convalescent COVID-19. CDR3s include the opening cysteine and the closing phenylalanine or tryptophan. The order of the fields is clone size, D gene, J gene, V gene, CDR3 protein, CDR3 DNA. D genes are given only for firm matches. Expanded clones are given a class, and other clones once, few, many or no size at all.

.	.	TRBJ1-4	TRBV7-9	CASGPRGATNEKLFF	TGTGCCAGCGGCCCCCGGGGGGCAACTAATGAAAAACTGTTTTTT
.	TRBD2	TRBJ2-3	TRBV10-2	CASREGTSGGGKQYF	TGCGCCAGCAGGGAAGGGACTAGCGGGGGTGGGAAGCAGTATTTT
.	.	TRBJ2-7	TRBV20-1	CSASGSRRTAYEQYF	TGCAGTGCTAGTGGAAGTCGGAGGACCGCCTACGAGCAGTACTTC
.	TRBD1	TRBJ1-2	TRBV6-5	CASSYEDRSYGYTF	TGTGCCAGCAGTTACGAGGACAGGTCGTATGGCTACACCTTC
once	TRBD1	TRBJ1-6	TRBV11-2	CASRQPNYRGKDSPLHF	TGTGCCAGCAGGCAACCCAATTACAGGGGGAAAGATTCACCCCTCCACTTT
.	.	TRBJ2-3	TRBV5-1	CASSLEQSWDTQYF	TGCGCCAGCAGCTTGGAGCAAAGTTGGGATACGCAGTATTTT
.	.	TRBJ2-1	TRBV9	CASSGQYNEQFF	TGTGCCAGCAGCGGACAATACAATGAGCAGTTCTTC
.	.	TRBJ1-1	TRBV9	CASSPRQSMNTEAFF	TGTGCCAGCAGCCCCCGACAGTCCATGAACACTGAAGCTTTCTTT
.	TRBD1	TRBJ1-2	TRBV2	CASSEARRQGRTNYGYTF	TGTGCCAGCAGTGAAGCGCGTCGACAGGGTCGTACTAACTATGGCTACACCTTC
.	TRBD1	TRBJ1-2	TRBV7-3	CASSSNPGQDGYTF	TGTGCCAGCAGCTCGAACCCGGGACAGGATGGCTACACCTTC
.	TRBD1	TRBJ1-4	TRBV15	CATSRDRDRAGEKLFF	TGTGCCACCAGCAGAGACAGGGACAGGGCGGGAGAAAAACTGTTTTTT
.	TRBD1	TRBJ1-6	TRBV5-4	CASSYDRGRSPLHF	TGTGCCAGCAGCTACGACAGGGGTAGGTCACCCCTCCACTTT
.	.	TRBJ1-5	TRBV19	CASSIQQGSNQPQHF	TGTGCCAGTAGTATCCAGCAGGGTAGCAATCAGCCCCAGCATTTT
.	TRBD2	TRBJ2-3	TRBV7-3	CASSPGGADTQYF	TGTGCCAGCAGCCCGGGGGGGGCAGATACGCAGTATTTT
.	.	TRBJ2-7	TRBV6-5	CASSRSDRYPWEQYF	TGTGCCAGCAGCAGATCCGACAGGTACCCTTGGGAGCAGTACTTC
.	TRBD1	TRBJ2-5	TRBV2	CASAGQGQETQYF	TGTGCCAGCGCTGGACAGGGACAAGAGACCCAGTACTTC
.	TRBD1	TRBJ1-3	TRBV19	CASRQQGSGNTIYF	TGTGCCAGTAGGCAACAGGGGTCTGGAAACACCATATATTTT
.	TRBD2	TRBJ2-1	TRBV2	CASQWAGDYNEQFF	TGTGCCAGCCAATGGGCGGGGGACTACAATGAGCAGTTCTTC
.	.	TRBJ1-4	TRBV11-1	CASSSRRGLSNEKLFF	TGTGCCAGCAGCTCTCGTCGGGGACTCTCTAATGAAAAACTGTTTTTT
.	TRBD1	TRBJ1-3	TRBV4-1	CASSPTGGHSGNTIYF	TGCGCCAGCAGCCCAACAGGGGGTCACTCTGGAAACACCATATATTTT
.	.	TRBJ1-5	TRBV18	CASSPTGNNQPQHF	TGTGCCAGCTCACCTACAGGGAACAATCAGCCCCAGCATTTT
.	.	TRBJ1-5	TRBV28	CASSFPQGLGNQPQHF	TGTGCCAGCAGTTTTCCCCAGGGTCTCGGCAATCAGCCCCAGCATTTT
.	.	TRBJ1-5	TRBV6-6	CASSIPGQNNQPQHF	TGTGCCAGCAGTATACCCGGACAGAACAATCAGCCCCAGCATTTT
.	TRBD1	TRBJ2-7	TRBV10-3	CAITQQGASYEQYF	TGTGCCATCACCCAACAGGGGGCTTCCTACGAGCAGTACTTC
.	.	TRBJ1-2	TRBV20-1	CSASITGAGVDGYTF	TGCAGTGCTAGTATCACCGGGGCAGGGGTAGATGGCTACACCTTC
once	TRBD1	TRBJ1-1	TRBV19	CASSPRTGGVNTEAFF	TGTGCCAGTAGTCCTCGGACAGGGGGCGTGAACACTGAAGCTTTCTTT
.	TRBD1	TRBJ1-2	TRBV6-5	CASSYYRGGYTF	TGTGCCAGCAGTTACTACAGGGGCGGCTACACCTTC
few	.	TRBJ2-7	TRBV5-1	CASSLSAELPQYF	TGCGCCAGCAGCTTGTCCGCGGAGTTACCGCAGTACTTC
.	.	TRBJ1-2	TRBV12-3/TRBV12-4	CASSYTGNYGYTF	TGTGCCAGCAGTTATACAGGGAACTATGGCTACACCTTC
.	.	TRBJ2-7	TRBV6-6	CASTPGERYEQYF	TGTGCCAGCACCCCAGGGGAACGCTACGAGCAGTACTTC
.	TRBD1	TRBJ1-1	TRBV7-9	CASSPDRVGLGWGTEAFF	TGTGCCAGCAGCCCAGACAGGGTTGGTCTGGGATGGGGCACTGAAGCTTTCTTT
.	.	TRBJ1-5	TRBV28	CASTSYDDSGRQPQHF	TGTGCCAGCACTTCGTATGATGACAGTGGGCGTCAGCCCCAGCATTTT
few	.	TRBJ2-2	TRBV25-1	CASSESTDTGELFF	TGTGCCAGCAGTGAATCGACTGATACCGGGGAGCTGTTTTTT
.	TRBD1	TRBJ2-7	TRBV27	CATRTGGPYEQYF	TGTGCCACCCGGACAGGGGGGCCCTACGAGCAGTACTTC
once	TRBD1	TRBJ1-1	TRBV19	CASSQGQGDEAFF	TGTGCCAGTAGTCAGGGACAGGGCGATGAAGCTTTCTTT
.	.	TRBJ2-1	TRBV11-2	CASSLDIQGRYYEQFF	TGTGCCAGCAGCTTAGATATACAGGGACGATATTATGAGCAGTTCTTC
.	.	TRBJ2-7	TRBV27	CASSLRMRGGAEIYEQYF	TGTGCCAGCAGTTTAAGGATGCGCGGGGGCGCTGAAATATACGAGCAGTACTTC
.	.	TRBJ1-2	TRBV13	CASSLETDSFHYTF	TGTGCCAGCAGCTTAGAGACAGACTCCTTCCACTACACCTTC
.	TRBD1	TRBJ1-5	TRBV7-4	CASSLGFSGQGYSNQPQHF	TGTGCCAGCAGCTTGGGTTTTTCGGGACAGGGATATAGCAATCAGCCCCAGCATTTT
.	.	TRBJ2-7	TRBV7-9	CASSPSTNYYEQYF	TGTGCCAGCAGCCCGTCGACAAATTACTACGAGCAGTACTTC
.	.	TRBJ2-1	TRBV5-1	CASSFAALNEQFF	TGCGCCAGCAGCTTTGCGGCCCTAAATGAGCAGTTCTTC
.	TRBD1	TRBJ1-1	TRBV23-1	CASSQSRGGQGVSNTEAFF	TGCGCCAGCAGTCAATCCAGGGGGGGACAGGGGGTTTCGAACACTGAAGCTTTCTTT
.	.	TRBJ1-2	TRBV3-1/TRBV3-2	CASSQGGSFLLPYSGYTF	TGTGCCAGCAGCCAAGGGGGCAGTTTTTTACTACCTTATTCTGGCTACACCTTC
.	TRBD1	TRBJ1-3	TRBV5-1	CASSLGGQGSGNTIYF	TGCGCCAGCAGCTTGGGAGGACAGGGTTCTGGAAACACCATATATTTT
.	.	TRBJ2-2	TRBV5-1	CASSLDLSTGELFF	TGCGCCAGCAGCTTGGACTTGTCGACCGGGGAGCTGTTTTTT